The 15 T cell receptor beta chains reported below all come from one sample, sequenced in a study of CD8+ T cells in alopecia areata. Following extraction, RNA underwent reverse transcription to cDNA, which served as the sequencing template. Assay used: immunoSEQ multiplex PCR; TCRdb lists only in-frame clones, some missing. This sample has some 190,000 clones, with approximately 60% found just once. Treatment described: oral pan-JAK inhibitor, 5-10 mg twice daily. The sequenced sample was CD4+ T cells sorted from blood, obtained at week 4, from a patient treated with tofacitinib. Receptor source: a human donor with alopecia areata.

This clone was seen a single time. The V call is TRBV11-2, the J call TRBJ2-1; D is possibly TRBD2 (7 bases). Germline V gene lookup returns CDR1 SGHAT and CDR2 FQNNGV. CDR3 length equals 16 residues. V was pared by 1 base and J by 8 bases, with 18 bases between. CDR3 sequence: CASSLVMGGLLDEQFF. The CDR3 DNA is TGTGCCAGCAGCTTAGTTATGGGGGGGCTACTGGATGAGCAGTTCTTC.

The genes are TRBV30 and TRBJ2-5; the match to TRBD2 covers 7 bases. V lost 5 bases to trimming and J lost 7 bases; unmatched junction nucleotides: 7. The CDR3 runs 12 residues. Looked up from germline, CDR1 is GTSNPN and CDR2 is SVGIG (reference sequence). This chain's CDR3 is CAWGVGRATQYF. In DNA form, the CDR3 reads TGTGCCTGGGGGGTTGGGAGGGCGACCCAGTACTTC.

The V and J genes are TRBV11-3 and TRBJ2-5; D remains unclear. Germline CDR1 and CDR2: SGHNT and YENEEA. V shed 1 base and J shed 4 bases, with 7 bases lying between them. The CDR3 consists of 13 residues. The CDR3 DNA follows: TGTGCCAGCAGCTTAGGCTCCGGAGAGACCCAGTACTTC. It is translated as CASSLGSGETQYF.

The chain uses TRBV7-6 and TRBJ2-4; D remains unclear. V dropped 2 bases and J dropped 2 bases, with 4 bases sitting between them. The CDR3 extends over 13 amino acids. The germline V gene has CDR1 SGHVS and CDR2 FNYEAQ. For the CDR3, the DNA is TGTGCCAGCAGCTTAAATACCAAAAACATTCAGTACTTC. Translated, it gives CASSLNTKNIQYF.

This clone was recorded only once. This chain's CDR3 is CASSVVATTDTQYF. CDR3 sequence (DNA): TGTGCCAGCAGCGTAGTAGCCACCACAGATACGCAGTATTTT. The rearrangement uses TRBV9 and TRBJ2-3; D unclear. The CDR3 consists of 14 residues. With 0 bases removed from V and 2 bases from J, the gap between germline ends came to 7 bases. Germline lookup yields CDR1 SGDLS and CDR2 YYNGEE.

In its sample, this clone was seen a few times. The chain recombines TRBV7-2 with TRBJ2-7, with D possibly matching TRBD1 (6 bases). Germline assignment: CDR1 SGHTA and CDR2 FQGNSA. CDR3 length: 13 residues. V lost 2 bases, J lost 3 bases, and 8 bases lay in between. CDR3 residues: CASSLIRGYEQYF. The DNA for the CDR3 is TGTGCCAGCAGCTTAATCAGGGGCTACGAGCAGTACTTC. Supplemented by reference TRBV7-2 and TRBJ2-7, the full variable domain reads GAGVSQSPSNKVTEKGKDVELRCDPISGHTALYWYRQSLGQGLEFLIYFQGNSAPDKSGLPSDRFSAERTGGSVSTLTIQRTQQEDSAVYLCASSLIRGYEQYFGPGTRLTVT.

This clone was seen only a few times. The chain combines TRBV15 with TRBJ2-2; maybe TRBD2 (6 bases). Germline V lookup: CDR1 LNHNV, CDR2 YYDKDF (reference sequence). This CDR3 is built from 14 residues. Trimming took off 1 base at V and 3 bases at J, with 6 bases between the two ends. The CDR3: CATSRASDTGELFF. The CDR3 DNA is TGTGCCACCAGCAGAGCTAGCGACACCGGGGAGCTGTTTTTT.

The genes are TRBV6-6 and TRBJ1-5, with TRBD1 identical over 7 bases. The germline gives CDR1 MNHNY, CDR2 SVGAGI (reference sequence). The CDR3 is 15 amino acids. Trimming removed 7 bases from V and 4 bases from J; junction bases left unmatched: 10. In DNA, the CDR3 is TGTGCCAGCACATCTGCGCGGGGACAGAATCAGCCCCAGCATTTT. Amino acids: CASTSARGQNQPQHF.

This clone was found a few times. The chain combines TRBV23-1 with TRBJ2-3, with D uncertain. TRBV23-1 is identified as an open reading frame with a role that is uncertain. This CDR3 comprises 16 residues. The V end lost 5 bases, the J end lost 1 base, and 16 bases lay between the germline ends. CDR3: CASSFFVGARTDTQYF. CDR3 nucleotide sequence: TGCGCCAGCAGTTTCTTCGTAGGTGCCCGCACAGATACGCAGTATTTT.

V usage is TRBV9 and J usage is TRBJ1-3; D not certain. The CDR3 is made up of 13 amino acids. The V gene lost 0 bases and the J gene lost 4 bases, with 5 bases spanning the gap. Germline V gives CDR1 SGDLS, CDR2 YYNGEE. This CDR3 reads CASSVEPGNTIYF. The CDR3 DNA reads as TGTGCCAGCAGCGTAGAGCCCGGAAACACCATATATTTT.

The CDR3 loop reads CAWSDRVLAEQYF. DNA of the CDR3: TGTGCCTGGAGCGATAGGGTGTTGGCCGAGCAGTACTTC. The V call is TRBV30, the J call TRBJ2-7; no clear D gene. Per germline, CDR1 GTSNPN and CDR2 SVGIG (reference sequence). Trimming stripped 3 bases from V and 6 bases from J, with 15 bases between. The CDR3 has 13 amino acids.

This clone was seen more than once but under ten times. The chain employs TRBV29-1 and TRBJ1-5, with D perhaps TRBD1 (5 bases). Trimming removed 4 bases at V and 6 bases at J, with 16 bases between. The CDR3 spans 14 residues. Germline values: CDR1 SQVTM, CDR2 ANQGSEA. This chain's CDR3 is CSVAQGRVGQPQHF. The DNA of the CDR3 is TGCAGCGTTGCCCAGGGTAGGGTTGGTCAGCCCCAGCATTTT.

This clone turned up a few times. This chain uses TRBV30 with TRBJ1-5; a possible D gene is TRBD1 (5 bases). V lost 2 bases, J lost 4 bases, and 21 bases lay in between. Germline values: CDR1 GTSNPN, CDR2 SVGIG (reference sequence). There are 17 residues in the CDR3. The CDR3 nucleotides read TGTGCCTGGAGTCCGGGACTTTCTATAAGCCTAAATCAGCCCCAGCATTTT. Translated, it gives CAWSPGLSISLNQPQHF. Based on the CDR3 plus reference TRBV30 and TRBJ1-5, the full variable domain is SQTIHQWPATLVQPVGSPLSLECTVEGTSNPNLYWYRQAAGRGLQLLFYSVGIGQISSEVPQNLSASRPQDRQFILSSKKLLLSDSGFYLCAWSPGLSISLNQPQHFGDGTRLSIL.

The CDR3 DNA is TGTGCCAGCAGCCCCGGGGTCTGGGCGGATAACACAGATACGCAGTATTTT. Amino acids: CASSPGVWADNTDTQYF. The V call is TRBV7-2, the J call TRBJ2-3; D possibly corresponds to TRBD2 (5 bases). Trimming took 5 bases from V and 2 from J, leaving 20 bases between them. The CDR3 runs to 17 residues. Germline CDR1 and CDR2: SGHTA and FQGNSA.

The chain carries TRBV23-1 and TRBJ2-5, with D unresolved. TRBV23-1 belongs to the ORF category, with a function that is uncertain. The CDR3 covers 13 residues. The V end was cut by 3 bases, the J end by 1 base, with 6 bases between. This CDR3 reads CASSQDGQETQYF. In DNA form, the CDR3 reads TGCGCCAGCAGTCAGGACGGCCAAGAGACCCAGTACTTC.